The T cell receptor (beta chain) described here comes from a study of blood T cell repertoires in COVID-19. About the study: There were acute and convalescent COVID-19 samples, and they came from the United States, Italy and Spain. Sources were T cells, B-cell-depleted T cells, or PBMCs; the material itself was cDNA or gDNA.

Germline V gives CDR1 SEHNR, CDR2 FQNEAQ (reference sequence). V shed 6 bases and J shed 3 bases, with 12 bases lying between them. The CDR3 totals 14 residues. Original processing notes: Amplification of reference gene primers provided the estimated nucleated cell counts. Assay used: immunoSEQ multiplex PCR; TCRdb lists only in-frame clones, some missing. Clone size and the V and J calls come from that table; the DNA yielded D and trimming. The data show fewer than 250,000 clones, approximately 91% seen once. The sequence derives from a man aged 35-49 years with acute or convalescent COVID-19. V gene TRBV7-9 combines with J gene TRBJ1-3; unclear D gene. Material: peripheral blood. The DNA of the CDR3 is TGTGCCAGCAGTGACATAAGTGGTGGAAACACCATATATTTT. Amino acid sequence: CASSDISGGNTIYF.